Below, 20 T cell receptor beta chains from the same sample are listed, as sequenced in a study of T-cell reconstitution after alpha-beta-depleted transplantation in children. Preparation of the TCRbeta library was carried out with unique molecular identifiers. TCRdb passed the PCR reads through MiXCR, listing each CDR3 protein once. This sample has about 460,000 distinct CDR3 sequences, with under 12% found just once. The sample here was PBMCs, taken before TCRalphabeta/CD19-depleted stem cell transplant. The source of these receptors is a child aged 2-15 years with inherited bone marrow failure, due to receive a stem cell transplant.

Remarks on this clonotype: This may arise from a read error, as a much more abundant clone is one base away. This rearrangement joins TRBV13 to TRBJ2-1; TRBD1 might be the D (6 bases). The CDR3 consists of 12 residues. In germline, CDR1 is PRHDT, CDR2 FYEKMQ (reference sequence). The germline V and J ends were trimmed by 5 bases and 16 bases, with 18 bases remaining between them. The CDR3 DNA follows: TGTGCCAGCAGCCCCGCAGGGGCCCTGGGATTCTTC. This codes for CASSPAGALGFF. The full variable domain, completed using reference TRBV13 and TRBJ2-1, is AAGVIQSPRHLIKEKRETATLKCYPIPRHDTVYWYQQGPGQDPQFLISFYEKMQSDKGSIPDRFSAQQFSDYHSELNMSSLELGDSALYFCASSPAGALGFFGPGTRLTVL.

This sequence joins TRBV24-1 and TRBJ2-1; the D is unclear. V was trimmed by 5 bases and J by 1 base, leaving 5 bases between them. The CDR3 runs to 13 residues. Germline CDR1 reads KGHDR; CDR2 reads SFDVKD. The CDR3 sequence is CATSGLSYNEQFF. The CDR3 nucleotides read TGTGCCACCAGTGGGCTTTCCTACAATGAGCAGTTCTTC.

This clonotype has at least ten counts. V usage is TRBV12-3 or TRBV12-4 and J usage is TRBJ2-7; unclear D gene. V was cut by 6 bases and J by 0 bases, with 9 bases left in between. The CDR3 is made up of 13 amino acids. CDR3 amino acids: CASSPTNSYEQYF. The CDR3 DNA is TGTGCCAGCAGCCCCACGAACTCCTACGAGCAGTACTTC.

This clonotype was picked up many times. The chain joins TRBV27 to TRBJ2-1; D uncertain. The CDR3 has 15 amino acids. Trimming shortened V by 0 bases and J by 4 bases, and 10 bases separated the two germline ends. The germline V gene has CDR1 MNHEY and CDR2 SMNVEV (reference sequence). The CDR3 region has the DNA TGTGCCAGCAGTTTATCATCCTCTAGGTACAATGAGCAGTTCTTC. Protein: CASSLSSSRYNEQFF.

This clonotype has just a few counts. The rearrangement links TRBV12-3 or TRBV12-4 to TRBJ2-7; perhaps TRBD2 as D (6 bases). V lost 5 bases and J 0 bases, leaving 11 bases between the germline ends. The CDR3 consists of 14 residues. The CDR3 protein is CASSDRGYSYEQYF. The DNA for the CDR3 is TGTGCCAGCAGTGATCGGGGGTACTCCTACGAGCAGTACTTC.

This clonotype was counted at least ten times. V is TRBV28 and J is TRBJ2-5; TRBD2 might be the D (5 bases). V shed 6 bases and J shed 2 bases, with 16 bases lying between them. Germline V gene sequence: CDR1 MDHEN, CDR2 SYDVKM. The CDR3 spans 15 residues. The CDR3 here is CASRHATSFQETQYF. The CDR3 region has the DNA TGTGCCAGCAGGCACGCCACTAGTTTTCAAGAGACCCAGTACTTC.

In DNA, the CDR3 is TGTGCCAGCAGCTTAGTAGTAGGAAGGACAGCCCTATACTATGGCTACACCTTC. Protein product: CASSLVVGRTALYYGYTF. The chain is built from TRBV11-2 and TRBJ1-2, with D maybe TRBD1 (6 bases). The CDR3 is 18 residues long. Germline values: CDR1 SGHAT, CDR2 FQNNGV. V lost 1 base to trimming and J lost 3 bases, with 21 bases between them.

Ten or more counts support this clonotype. V gene TRBV9 combines with J gene TRBJ2-1; maybe TRBD2 (5 bases). With 4 bases removed from V and 1 base from J, the gap between germline ends came to 12 bases. The CDR3 is 15 residues long. Germline CDR1 SGDLS, CDR2 YYNGEE. Written as DNA, the CDR3 is TGTGCCAGCAGCTTACGGGGTTGGTCCTACAATGAGCAGTTCTTC. Protein: CASSLRGWSYNEQFF.

This clonotype has ten or more counts. The V and J genes are TRBV15 and TRBJ2-5, with D maybe TRBD1 (6 bases). The germline V gene encodes CDR1 LNHNV and CDR2 YYDKDF (reference sequence). The CDR3 loop spans 13 amino acids. Trimming removed 5 bases from V and 5 bases from J, with 12 bases in between. The CDR3: CATSRDTAETQYF. The CDR3 region has the DNA TGTGCCACCAGCCGGGACACCGCGGAGACCCAGTACTTC.

As regards this clonotype: A much larger clone is a single base away; this may be a read error. As the CDR3 is not closed by the conserved phenylalanine or tryptophan, this likely results from a read error. The chain carries TRBV28 and TRBJ2-7; 7 bases map to TRBD2. Trimming took 7 bases from V and 3 from J; bases not matched to a gene: 6. CDR1 is MDHEN, CDR2 SYDVKM, per germline. The CDR3 length is 13 residues. CDR3 nucleotides: TGTGCCAGCAACGCGGGAGTTGTCTACGAGCAGTACTGC. It yields the protein CASNAGVVYEQYC.

The chain couples TRBV28 to TRBJ2-7; 8 positions match TRBD1. V dropped 7 bases and J dropped 3; count of bases not matched to a gene: 8. Germline loops: CDR1 MDHEN, CDR2 SYDVKM. The CDR3 spans 14 residues. The CDR3 loop is CASTPPGQGYEQYF. Here the CDR3 DNA reads TGTGCCAGCACCCCCCCCGGACAGGGCTACGAGCAGTACTTC.

There are many counts of this clonotype. The V call is TRBV29-1, the J call TRBJ2-5; D ambiguous. The CDR3 covers 10 residues. V was clipped by 3 bases and J by 4 bases, with 3 bases between them. Germline CDR1 SQVTM, CDR2 ANQGSEA. CDR3 nucleotides: TGCAGCGTTGAGATAGAGACCCAGTACTTC. This translates into CSVEIETQYF.

This clonotype was seen more than once but under ten times. V usage is TRBV20-1 and J usage is TRBJ2-7, with 7 bases that match TRBD1. V was clipped by 0 bases and J by 3 bases; unmatched bases: 11. Germline loops: CDR1 DFQATT, CDR2 SNEGSKA (reference sequence). The CDR3 is 16 amino acids. CDR3 bases: TGCAGTGCTAGAGACGCAGGGGGTGAGGGGCTCTACGAGCAGTACTTC. It yields the protein CSARDAGGEGLYEQYF.

This clonotype has a count of ten or more. This chain connects TRBV10-3 to TRBJ1-2; TRBD1 is a possible D gene (5 bases). Trimming took 8 bases from V and 2 from J, leaving 12 bases between them. The germline V gene has CDR1 ENHRY and CDR2 SYGVKD. The CDR3 extends over 13 amino acids. The CDR3 loop reads CAIGGGTNYGYTF. The CDR3 DNA follows: TGTGCCATCGGGGGAGGGACCAACTATGGCTACACCTTC.

This clonotype was seen many times. The V gene is TRBV11-2, the J gene TRBJ1-4, with a tentative D call TRBD1 (5 bases). Trimming took 4 bases from V and 5 from J, leaving 14 bases between them. The CDR3 is 15 residues long. The V gene's germline CDR1 is SGHAT and CDR2 FQNNGV. CDR3 loop: CASSSRAGANEKLFF. The CDR3 nucleotides are TGTGCCAGCAGCTCGAGGGCCGGGGCGAATGAAAAACTGTTTTTT. Together with reference TRBV11-2 and TRBJ1-4, the CDR3 gives the full variable domain: EAGVAQSPRYKIIEKRQSVAFWCNPISGHATLYWYQQILGQGPKLLIQFQNNGVVDDSQLPKDRFSAERLKGVDSTLKIQPAKLEDSAVYLCASSSRAGANEKLFFGSGTQLSVL.

The chain couples TRBV7-9 to TRBJ1-6; D call uncertain. The CDR3 is 15 residues long. V lost 1 base to trimming and J lost 10 bases, with 14 bases between them. Germline values: CDR1 SEHNR, CDR2 FQNEAQ (reference sequence). In DNA, the CDR3 is TGTGCCAGCAGCTTAGGGAACAGCGTAGAATCACCCCTCCACTTT. Translation: CASSLGNSVESPLHF.

The V and J genes are TRBV7-9 and TRBJ2-3; D might be TRBD1 or TRBD2, each matching 5 bases. The CDR3 is 11 amino acids. The V and J ends lost 10 bases and 9 bases respectively, with 14 bases between them. Germline-derived CDR1 and CDR2 are SEHNR and FQNEAQ (reference sequence). The CDR3 here is CAIPRDQTQYF. CDR3 nucleotide sequence: TGTGCCATCCCTCGGGACCAAACGCAGTATTTT.

The chain employs TRBV24-1 and TRBJ1-1, with D tentatively TRBD1 (6 bases). The length of the CDR3 is 13 residues. Germline CDR1 is KGHDR and CDR2 is SFDVKD. The ends were cut back, 6 bases at V and 1 base at J, with 8 bases in the middle. CDR3 nucleotide sequence: TGTGCCACCAGTCAGGGGACGAACACTGAAGCTTTCTTT. As protein: CATSQGTNTEAFF.

This clonotype was counted ten times or more. The chain couples TRBV6-6 to TRBJ1-1; no definite D call. The CDR3 has 14 residues. The germline V and J ends were trimmed by 4 bases and 0 bases, with 9 bases remaining between them. CDR1 MNHNY and CDR2 SVGAGI come from the germline V gene (reference sequence). The DNA for the CDR3 is TGTGCCAGCAGTTCCCAGGCCATGAACACTGAAGCTTTCTTT. This codes for CASSSQAMNTEAFF.

This clonotype was observed many times. The chain joins TRBV27 to TRBJ2-7; 8 bases agree with TRBD2. This CDR3 contains 12 residues. Looked up from germline, CDR1 is MNHEY and CDR2 is SMNVEV (reference sequence). V was pared by 6 bases and J by 5 bases, with 3 bases of the junction left unmatched. The CDR3 sequence: CASSRGGHEQYF. In DNA, the CDR3 is TGTGCCAGCAGCCGCGGGGGGCACGAGCAGTACTTC.